This T cell receptor (beta chain) was captured in a study of cytomegalovirus exposure and HLA in healthy donors. A note on this clone: Its antigen is as yet unknown.

Study observations and caveats: With further analysis later on, most CMV-associated TCR beta chains appeared HLA-restricted.

With 0 bases clipped from V and 6 bases from J, the junction kept 6 bases outside the gene matches. The germline gives CDR1 GTSNPN, CDR2 SVGIG (reference sequence). CDR3 length equals 14 residues. The PCR made use of 60 Vbeta and 13 Jbeta primers. Assay: immunoSEQ multiplex PCR; the TCRdb copy retains only in-frame clones and omits some. The repertoire holds 50,000 to 70,000 clones, with around 73% as singletons. Sequenced input: PBMCs. The chain employs TRBV30 and TRBJ2-7; the match to TRBD1 covers 9 bases. This TCR was sampled from a girl aged 5-17 years in good health and CMV-seropositive. CDR3 DNA sequence: TGTGCCTGGAGTGTACTACAGGGGGCGGGCGAGCAGTACTTC. It is translated as CAWSVLQGAGEQYF. The full variable domain, completed using reference TRBV30 and TRBJ2-7, is SQTIHQWPATLVQPVGSPLSLECTVEGTSNPNLYWYRQAAGRGLQLLFYSVGIGQISSEVPQNLSASRPQDRQFILSSKKLLLSDSGFYLCAWSVLQGAGEQYFGPGTRLTVT.